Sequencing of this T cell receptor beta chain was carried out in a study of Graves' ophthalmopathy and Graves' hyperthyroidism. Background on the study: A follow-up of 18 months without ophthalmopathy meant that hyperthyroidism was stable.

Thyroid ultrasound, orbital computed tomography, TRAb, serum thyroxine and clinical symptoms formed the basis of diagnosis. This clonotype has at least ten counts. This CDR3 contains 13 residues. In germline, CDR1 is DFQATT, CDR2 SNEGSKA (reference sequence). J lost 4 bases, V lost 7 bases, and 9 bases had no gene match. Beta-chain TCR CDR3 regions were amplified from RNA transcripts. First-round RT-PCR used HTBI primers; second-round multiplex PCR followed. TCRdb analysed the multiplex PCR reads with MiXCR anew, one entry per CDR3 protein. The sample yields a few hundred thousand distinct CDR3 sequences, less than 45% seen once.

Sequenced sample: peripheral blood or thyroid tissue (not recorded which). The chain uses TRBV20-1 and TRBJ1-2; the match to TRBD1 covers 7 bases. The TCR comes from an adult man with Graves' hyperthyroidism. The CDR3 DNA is TGCAGTGGGCGAACAGGGGTTGGCTATGGCTACACCTTC. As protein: CSGRTGVGYGYTF.